This TCR beta chain was recorded in a study of blood T cells in healthy people across ages. Whole-study findings and limits: Unsorted PBMC material precluded a definitive naive versus antigen-experienced comparison.

PCR was performed a second time for about 7 to 12 cycles using a sample-barcoded 5' primer and a J-beta primer mix. TCRdb analysed the 5' RACE reads with MiXCR anew, one entry per CDR3 protein. The sample records 1.5 million to 2 million distinct CDR3 sequences, 30% to 40% being singletons. CDR1 and CDR2 (germline): SNHLY, FYNNEI. This CDR3 spans 14 amino acids. Trimming pared 1 base from V and 4 bases from J, leaving 8 bases between. In regard to this clonotype: Its target is not known.

The origin of this receptor is a woman in her 30s in good health. J is TRBJ1-5 and V is TRBV2; D is uncertain. The material sequenced was blood. DNA of the CDR3: TGTGCCAGCAGTGAAGGGAGATGGAATCAGCCCCAGCATTTT. Its translation is CASSEGRWNQPQHF.